These 26 T cell receptor beta chains originate from one sample sequenced in a study of shared clonotypes between healthy human individuals. The data were produced by immunoSEQ multiplex PCR, yet TCRdb's version contains in-frame clones alone and is incomplete. The sample contains 900,000 to 1,200,000 clones, around three quarters of which appear only once. Sequencing was done on a sample of memory CD4+ T cells from PBMCs. Subset noted: CD45RA-negative fraction. These receptors originate from a man between 18 and 35 years old in good health. Some clones in this sample may be carry-over from other donors' samples.

V usage is TRBV25-1 and J usage is TRBJ2-1; maybe TRBD1 (5 bases). Trimming removed 4 bases at V and 10 bases at J, with 11 bases between. This CDR3 spans 12 amino acids. CDR1 is MGHDK, CDR2 SYGVNS, per germline. The CDR3 DNA sequence: TGTGCCAGCAGTGGTCAGGGCGCGGAGCAGTTCTTC. Its translation: CASSGQGAEQFF.

This chain joins TRBV7-9 and TRBJ2-1, with 11 bases aligning to TRBD2. Germline assignment: CDR1 SEHNR and CDR2 FQNEAQ (reference sequence). The CDR3 sequence is 15 residues long. The V gene end was trimmed by 4 bases and the J gene end by 8 bases; junction bases not matched to a gene: 7. The CDR3 DNA sequence: TGTGCCAGCAGCTCACTAGCGGGAGTGTTAGATGAGCAGTTCTTC. Its protein product is CASSSLAGVLDEQFF.

With regard to this clone: This sequence is one base from a far larger clone and is likely a read error. The rearrangement uses TRBV29-1 and TRBJ2-5, with a possible D match to TRBD2 (5 bases). The germline V gene has CDR1 SQVTM and CDR2 ANQGSEA. This CDR3 comprises 13 residues. V gave up 5 bases and J gave up 5 bases, with 15 bases separating them. CDR3: CSVKPPSGETQYF. Here the CDR3 DNA reads TGCAGCGTTAAACCTCCTTCGGGGGAGACCCAGTACTTC. The whole variable domain, filled in from reference TRBV29-1 and TRBJ2-5, reads SAVISQKPSRDICQRGTSLTIQCQVDSQVTMMFWYRQQPGQSLTLIATANQGSEATYESGFVIDKFPISRPNLTFSTLTVSNMSPEDSSIYLCSVKPPSGETQYFGPGTRLLVL.

This sequence joins TRBV18 and TRBJ1-3; D is undetermined. V was shortened by 5 bases and J by 0 bases, with 11 bases between the two germline ends. CDR3 size: 15 residues. CDR1 and CDR2 (germline): KGHSH, LQKENI. The CDR3, as DNA: TGTGCCAGCTCATCTCGGGTCGACTCTGGAAACACCATATATTTT. This encodes CASSSRVDSGNTIYF. Combining the CDR3 with reference TRBV18 and TRBJ1-3 gives the whole variable domain NAGVMQNPRHLVRRRGQEARLRCSPMKGHSHVYWYRQLPEEGLKFMVYLQKENIIDESGMPKERFSAEFPKEGPSILRIQQVVRGDSAAYFCASSSRVDSGNTIYFGEGSWLTVV.

The gene calls are TRBV4-1 and TRBJ2-5; the match to TRBD2 covers 15 bases. CDR3 size: 18 residues. The V segment lost 2 bases and the J segment 5 bases; nucleotides outside the gene matches: 9. The germline V gene has CDR1 MGHRA and CDR2 YSYEKL. CDR3 bases: TGCGCCAGCAGCCAAAAGGGACTAGCGGGAGGTTGGGGGGAGACCCAGTACTTC. It is translated as CASSQKGLAGGWGETQYF.

The rearrangement joins TRBV10-1 to TRBJ2-5; TRBD2 agrees at 10 bases. Germline assignment: CDR1 WNHNN and CDR2 SYGVQD (reference sequence). The CDR3 totals 15 residues. V lost 2 bases and J lost 5; bases outside the gene matches: 5. The CDR3: CASSEVAGGRETQYF. The CDR3 DNA follows: TGCGCCAGCAGTGAGGTAGCGGGAGGTCGGGAGACCCAGTACTTC.

The sample holds a few counts of this clone. V is TRBV25-1 and J is TRBJ1-2; unclear D gene. From germline, CDR1 is MGHDK and CDR2 SYGVNS. The CDR3 has 12 residues. V lost 5 bases, J lost 4 bases, and 8 bases lay in between. The CDR3 loop is CASSTVFYGYTF. CDR3 bases: TGTGCCAGCAGTACGGTATTCTATGGCTACACCTTC.

The chain employs TRBV7-2 and TRBJ2-1, with a tentative D call TRBD2 (6 bases). V gave up 7 bases and J gave up 4 bases, with 14 bases separating them. Germline V gene data show CDR1 as SGHTA and CDR2 as FQGNSA. The CDR3 has 14 amino acids. CDR3 sequence reads: CASTIGTSYNEQFF. CDR3 bases: TGTGCCAGCACCATCGGGACTTCGTACAATGAGCAGTTCTTC.

The chain uses TRBV5-8 and TRBJ1-5, with no clear D. The germline gives CDR1 SGHTS, CDR2 YDEGEE. The germline V and J ends were trimmed by 4 bases and 5 bases, with 19 bases remaining between them. The CDR3 loop spans 16 amino acids. This chain's CDR3 is CASSPHPGVRDQPQHF. CDR3 bases: TGTGCCAGCAGCCCCCATCCCGGCGTGAGGGATCAGCCCCAGCATTTT.

V is TRBV2 and J is TRBJ2-1, with 9 bases aligning to TRBD2. This CDR3 is built from 17 residues. The V gene end was trimmed by 5 bases and the J gene end by 12 bases; junction bases not matched to a gene: 20. Germline V gene lookup returns CDR1 SNHLY and CDR2 FYNNEI. CDR3 DNA sequence: TGTGCCAGCAGTCGGCTAGCGGGACCTATGATTTTTCTGGGGCAGTTCTTC. Translated: CASSRLAGPMIFLGQFF.

The chain uses TRBV4-1 and TRBJ2-1; D is unclear. Germline assignment: CDR1 MGHRA and CDR2 YSYEKL. With 0 bases removed from V and 0 bases from J, the gap between germline ends came to 12 bases. The CDR3 is 17 residues long. The CDR3 bases are TGCGCCAGCAGCCAAGATGACTTCACCTTCTCCTACAATGAGCAGTTCTTC. Translating gives CASSQDDFTFSYNEQFF.

This chain uses TRBV28 with TRBJ2-7; unclear D gene. Germline V CDR1 and CDR2: MDHEN, SYDVKM. The CDR3 is 13 amino acids. V lost 6 bases and J 7 bases, leaving 16 bases between the germline ends. CDR3 sequence: CASRPGPSREQYF. The CDR3 DNA reads as TGTGCCAGCAGGCCCGGCCCCTCGAGAGAGCAGTACTTC.

The chain carries TRBV7-9 and TRBJ2-7, with D possibly being TRBD1 (5 bases). V gave up 6 bases and J gave up 0 bases, with 12 bases separating them. Germline CDR1 SEHNR, CDR2 FQNEAQ (reference sequence). The CDR3 is 14 amino acids. The CDR3 DNA follows: TGTGCCAGCAGTCAGGACACCTCCTCCTACGAGCAGTACTTC. The encoded protein is CASSQDTSSYEQYF.

J is TRBJ1-2 and V is TRBV2; D uncertain. This CDR3 has 11 residues. Per germline, CDR1 SNHLY and CDR2 FYNNEI. V shed 6 bases and J shed 7 bases, with 9 bases lying between them. The CDR3 is CASRETVGYTF. The CDR3 DNA reads TGTGCCAGCAGGGAGACTGTTGGCTACACCTTC.

The chain combines TRBV11-3 with TRBJ2-1; no clear D gene. From germline, CDR1 is SGHNT and CDR2 YENEEA. V gave up 5 bases and J gave up 2 bases, with 13 bases separating them. The CDR3 has 15 amino acids. CDR3 sequence: CASSPRVTTYNEQFF. As DNA, the CDR3 is TGTGCCAGCAGCCCGAGAGTTACCACCTACAATGAGCAGTTCTTC.

The J gene is TRBJ1-3, the V gene TRBV19; 7 nucleotides line up with TRBD1. The CDR3 is 16 residues long. V shed 4 bases, J shed 2 bases, and the junction held 8 bases outside the gene matches. The germline V gene encodes CDR1 LNHDA and CDR2 SQIVND (reference sequence). The CDR3, as DNA: TGTGCCAGTAGTAACAGGGGCCGGGAGGCTGGAAACACCATATATTTT. Protein product: CASSNRGREAGNTIYF.

This clone was seen a single time. This chain connects TRBV6-5 to TRBJ1-2; possible D gene TRBD1, 5 bases. CDR3 length: 14 amino acids. Germline V lookup: CDR1 MNHEY, CDR2 SVGAGI. The V end was cut by 6 bases, the J end by 4 bases, with 15 bases between. The CDR3 is CASSTGGSGYGYTF. As DNA, the CDR3 is TGTGCCAGCAGCACCGGGGGGTCCGGCTATGGCTACACCTTC.

The chain recombines TRBV5-1 with TRBJ2-2, with 9 bases matching TRBD2. The germline CDR1 and CDR2 sequences are SGHRS and YFSETQ. The CDR3 consists of 15 residues. Trimming at V came to 7 bases and at J to 2 bases, leaving 6 bases not matched to a gene. For the CDR3, the DNA is TGCGCCAGCTGTCTAGCGGGACAAAACACCGGGGAGCTGTTTTTT. Translating it yields CASCLAGQNTGELFF.

In its sample, this clone was seen once. This chain connects TRBV28 to TRBJ1-1; 8 bases align to TRBD1. Trimming cost V 4 bases and J 6 bases; bases outside gene matches: 13. The CDR3 covers 16 residues. Germline CDR1 is MDHEN and CDR2 is SYDVKM. The CDR3 nucleotides are TGTGCCAGCAGTTCCCCGGCAACAGGGGACAGGTCTGAAGCTTTCTTT. Its translation is CASSSPATGDRSEAFF.

This clone was seen a single time. The rearrangement joins TRBV9 to TRBJ2-7, with D maybe TRBD2 (6 bases). CDR1 SGDLS and CDR2 YYNGEE come from the germline V gene. The CDR3 consists of 14 residues. Trimming cost V 4 bases and J 9 bases, with 20 bases left between them. Written as DNA, the CDR3 is TGTGCCAGCAGCACTGCAGCGGAGGGCCTGGGGCAGTACTTC. The encoded protein is CASSTAAEGLGQYF. The complete variable domain, with remaining parts taken from reference TRBV9 and TRBJ2-7, reads DSGVTQTPKHLITATGQRVTLRCSPRSGDLSVYWYQQSLDQGLQFLIQYYNGEERAKGNILERFSAQQFPDLHSELNLSSLELGDSALYFCASSTAAEGLGQYFGPGTRLTVT.

The V and J genes are TRBV5-8 and TRBJ1-2; D is undetermined. Trimming removed 0 bases from V and 7 bases from J, with 13 bases in between. This CDR3 region has 14 residues. CDR1 is SGHTS, CDR2 YDEGEE, per germline. DNA for the CDR3: TGTGCCAGCAGCTTGGTCTTCAGCTCCCCTGGCTACACCTTC. It specifies CASSLVFSSPGYTF. The entire variable domain, with the rest obtained from reference TRBV5-8 and TRBJ1-2, is as follows: EAGVTQSPTHLIKTRGQQATLRCSPISGHTSVYWYQQALGLGLQFLLWYDEGEERNRGNFPPRFSGRQFPNYSSELNVNALELEDSALYLCASSLVFSSPGYTFGSGTRLTVV.

The chain employs TRBV28 and TRBJ2-1, with TRBD2 matching over 9 bases. This CDR3 is 16 amino acids long. Germline V gene lookup returns CDR1 MDHEN and CDR2 SYDVKM. V lost 8 bases to trimming and J lost 4 bases; unmatched junction nucleotides: 12. The CDR3 region is CASGSLSGGNYNEQFF. CDR3 in DNA: TGTGCCAGCGGATCGCTTAGCGGGGGAAATTACAATGAGCAGTTCTTC.

The count of this clone is one. The chain joins TRBV4-3 to TRBJ1-2; D possibly corresponds to TRBD1 (5 bases). Trimming removed 1 base at V and 0 bases at J, with 12 bases between. Germline CDR1 and CDR2: LGHNA and YSLEER. The length of the CDR3 is 16 residues. The CDR3 DNA reads TGCGCCAGCAGCCAAGGGGGCGGTGGGTCTAACTATGGCTACACCTTC. Amino acid sequence: CASSQGGGGSNYGYTF.

V and J are TRBV7-2 and TRBJ1-2; D is unresolved. The germline V gene has CDR1 SGHTA and CDR2 FQGNSA. The V gene lost 4 bases and the J gene lost 7 bases, with 16 bases spanning the gap. The CDR3 spans 14 residues. The CDR3 nucleotides are TGTGCCAGCAGCTCTCCGAGGGTTGGAGGTGGCTACACCTTC. Its translation: CASSSPRVGGGYTF.

V and J are TRBV5-4 and TRBJ2-3, with unresolved D. Germline V lookup: CDR1 SGHNT, CDR2 YYREEE (reference sequence). The CDR3 is made up of 12 amino acids. Trimming took off 4 bases at V and 5 bases at J, with 8 bases between the two ends. As DNA, the CDR3 is TGTGCCAGCAGCCGAACCGGAGATACGCAGTATTTT. This sequence encodes CASSRTGDTQYF.

As concerns this clone: A read error likely explains this, since a far larger clone differs by one base. The DNA for the CDR3 is TGTGCCGGCAGCCACCGCACAAACCGGAACACTGAAGCTTTCTTT. Translation gives CAGSHRTNRNTEAFF. The chain links TRBV7-8 to TRBJ1-1, with D uncertain. This CDR3 has 15 amino acids. The germline V gene has CDR1 SGHVS and CDR2 FQNEAQ.